This TCR beta chain came from a study of identical twins (TCRdb year 2016). Context from the whole study: To test whether fetal clonotypes persist, this study deep-sequenced TCR alpha and beta repertoires from monozygotic twins, from unrelated adults of various ages, and from cord blood. Replicate twin experiments were performed at different times using different library preparation protocols to rule out contamination. What the work shows at the level of the full study, not this receptor alone: Out-of-frame TCR alpha sequences shared between twins showed an excess of low generation-probability sequences compared with coincidental sharing between unrelated individuals. Because the same donors could not be followed over many years, the conclusions depended on cross-sectional statistical analysis. Recombination models systematically underestimated out-of-frame TCR alpha sharing in monozygotic twins but agreed with sharing between unrelated individuals. Abundant cord blood beta clonotypes had fewer insertions, young adult naive repertoires showed a similar but weaker trend, and memory repertoires showed no such trend. In beta out-of-frame sequences, excess twin sharing was weaker, because having fewer shared sequences lowered the signal-to-noise ratio. Zero-insertion analyses could be partly confounded by invariant T cells such as MAIT and iNKT, though diverse VJ usage argued against such confounding for most clonotypes.

According to the germline V gene, CDR1 reads SGHRS and CDR2 reads YFSETQ. Measured from the cysteine to the phenylalanine, the CDR3 is 14 residues long. Left in the record is the CDR3 DNA by itself, 42 bases read in frame from the first base. V is shortened by 4 bases, J by 4 bases, and the region joining them spans 14 bases. The library was produced with 5' RACE. Sequencing was performed on an Illumina HiSeq 2000. A universal primer binding site was added through template switching, and the final cDNA carried a unique molecular identifier so that TCR cDNA molecules could be counted accurately. Specific primers in the conserved constant-segment region were used to synthesize first-strand cDNA for the TCR alpha and beta chains. To control for contamination, every cDNA library carried two barcodes: a SMART-Mk sample barcode plus Illumina barcodes. TruSeq adapter sequences, together with Illumina sample barcodes, were added in two successive PCR steps. Sequencing of the TCR alpha and beta cDNA libraries was done on the Illumina HiSeq platform using custom primers. Processing in the source paper ran as follows. Unique molecular identifiers were extracted from raw reads with MiGEC, and CDR3 positions were determined with MiXCR. Recombination models were inferred per individual with the repgenHMM and IGoR tools using an EM algorithm. Shared clonotype analysis was performed with the tcR package in R, normalizing sharing by the product of cloneset sizes. Out-of-frame nonproductive sequences were analyzed to study raw recombination free of thymic and clonal selection effects. The public reads were run again by TCRdb, first through fastp at Q25 and then through MiXCR, and only productive beta chains were kept. Under each unique CDR3 protein, matching rows form one entry showing the most common genes and DNA. These V and J calls rely on TCRdb rather than the paper's analysis. This sample gives approximately 500,000 distinct CDR3 sequences in total; more than 20% of them show up just once. The ten biggest clones cover 2.9% of the sample.

Only healthy Caucasian donors were included. Three pairs of female monozygotic twins, all aged about 18 to 30 years, made up the twin cohort. CD4+ and CD8+ T cell populations were isolated with positive isolation kits from Invitrogen. For this clonotype: Its antigen remains unidentified. Per-base quality was not reported, and no clone a single base away is much larger than it.

The sample also formed part of further work on T cells expressing NK-cell markers. As noted in the second study: In sorted CD3+CD56+NKG2C+, CD3+CD56+NKG2C- and CD3+CD56-NKG2C+ T-cell subsets from several donors, TCR beta-chain repertoires were profiled. Among the eight sequenced donors, seven were HCMV-seropositive and one was HCMV-seronegative. In several experiments an anti-gammadeltaTCR antibody was added to restrict sorting to alphabetaTCR-expressing T cells. In a handful of donors, the dominant CD3+CD56+NKG2C+ clonotypes were found to rank among the top 10 CD8+ clonotypes and to make up about 1.0-7.5% of CD8+ T cells. Those dominant clonotypes were again the most abundant among CD3+CD56-NKG2C+ cells in a handful of donors, at roughly 25-60.1%. Whether the expanded NKG2C-expressing T cell clones were specific for HCMV antigens was left unclear. The eight sequenced donors were randomly selected healthy volunteers, three men and five women. To determine HCMV serostatus, a commercial ELISA kit was used to detect HCMV-specific IgG in serum. MIGEC was used to demultiplex reads and group reads by UMI, and MiTCR was used to assemble and quantify clonotypes. To exclude erroneous sequences, any TCR cDNA sequence not supported by at least two reads was discarded. The tcR package was used for downstream repertoire analysis, with clonotypes matched between fractions based on CDR3 nucleotide sequence plus V segment. VDJmatch was used to annotate antigen specificity against VDJdb, with one amino acid substitution allowed in CDR3.

The sequencing input was CD4+ T cells sorted from blood. This TCR was sampled from a woman aged 18-29 years in good health. The receptor chain draws on TRBV5-1 and TRBJ2-5, with a tentative D gene TRBD1 over 6 matching bases. The CDR3 protein: CASSRTTGTETQYF. At the DNA level, the sequence is TGCGCCAGCAGCAGGACGACAGGAACAGAGACCCAGTACTTC.